This T cell receptor (beta chain) was captured in a study of CD8+ T cells in alopecia areata. The treatment: oral pan-JAK inhibitor, 5-10 mg twice daily. Sequencing relied on a cDNA template that was reverse transcribed from extracted RNA. Sequenced by immunoSEQ multiplex PCR; TCRdb stores in-frame clones only, minus some. The sample lists more than 100,000 clones, 80% to 90% occurring once. In germline, CDR1 is MGHDK, CDR2 SYGVNS. V lost 3 bases and J 1 base, leaving 16 bases between the germline ends. The length of the CDR3 is 17 residues. V is TRBV25-1 and J is TRBJ2-1; D might be TRBD1 (6 bases). The clonotype comes from a human donor with alopecia areata. The sequences come from CD8+ T cells sorted from blood, collected between weeks 30 and 35, from a patient treated with tofacitinib. CDR3 residues: CASSDPYRERSYNEQFF. The CDR3 nucleotides read TGTGCCAGCAGTGACCCGTACAGGGAGCGATCCTACAATGAGCAGTTCTTC.